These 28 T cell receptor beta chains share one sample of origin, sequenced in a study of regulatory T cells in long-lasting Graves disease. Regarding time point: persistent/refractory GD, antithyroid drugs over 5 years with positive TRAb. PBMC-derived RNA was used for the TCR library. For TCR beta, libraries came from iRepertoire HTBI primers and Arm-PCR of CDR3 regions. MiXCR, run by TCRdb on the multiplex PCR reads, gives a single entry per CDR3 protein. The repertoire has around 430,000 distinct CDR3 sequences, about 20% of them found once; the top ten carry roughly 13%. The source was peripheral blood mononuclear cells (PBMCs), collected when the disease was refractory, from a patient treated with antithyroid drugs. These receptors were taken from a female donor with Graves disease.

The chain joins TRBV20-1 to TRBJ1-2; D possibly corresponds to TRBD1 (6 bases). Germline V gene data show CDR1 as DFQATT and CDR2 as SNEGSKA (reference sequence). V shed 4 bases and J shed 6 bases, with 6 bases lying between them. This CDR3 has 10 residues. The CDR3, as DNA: TGCAGTGCTAACAGGGATGGCTACACCTTC. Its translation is CSANRDGYTF.

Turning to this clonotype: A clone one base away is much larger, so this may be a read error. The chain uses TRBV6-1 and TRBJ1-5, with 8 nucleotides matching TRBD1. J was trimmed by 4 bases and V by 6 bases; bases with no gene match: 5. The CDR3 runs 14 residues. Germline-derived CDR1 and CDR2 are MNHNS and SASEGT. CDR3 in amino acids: CASRDRQGNQPQHF. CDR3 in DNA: TGTGCCAGCAGGGATCGACAGGGGAATCAGCCCCAGCATTTT.

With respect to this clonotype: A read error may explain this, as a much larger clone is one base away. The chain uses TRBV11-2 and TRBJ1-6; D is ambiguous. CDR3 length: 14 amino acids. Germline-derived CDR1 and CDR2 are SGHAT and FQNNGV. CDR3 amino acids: CASSLRMERSPLRF. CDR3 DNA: TGTGCCAGCAGCTTAAGGATGGAGCGTTCACCCCTCCGCTTT.

CDR3 protein: CASSVGGGINEKLFF. DNA of the CDR3: TGTGCCAGCAGCGTGGGTGGAGGAATTAATGAAAAACTGTTTTTT. The gene calls are TRBV9 and TRBJ1-4; D remains unclear. Trimming pared 2 bases from V and 4 bases from J, leaving 12 bases between. The CDR3 extends over 15 amino acids. Germline loops: CDR1 SGDLS, CDR2 YYNGEE.

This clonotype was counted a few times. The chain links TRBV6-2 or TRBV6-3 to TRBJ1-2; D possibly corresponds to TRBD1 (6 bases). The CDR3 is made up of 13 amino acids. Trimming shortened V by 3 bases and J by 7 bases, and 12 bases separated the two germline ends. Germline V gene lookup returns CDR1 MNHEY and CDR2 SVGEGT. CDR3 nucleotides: TGTGCCAGCAGTTATTCGTACAGGGCTGGCTACACCTTC. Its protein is CASSYSYRAGYTF.

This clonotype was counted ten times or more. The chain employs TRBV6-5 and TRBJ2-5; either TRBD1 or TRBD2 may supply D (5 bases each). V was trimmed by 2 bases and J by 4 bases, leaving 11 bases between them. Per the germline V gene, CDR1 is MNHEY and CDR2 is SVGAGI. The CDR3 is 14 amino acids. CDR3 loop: CASSYEGRVETQYF. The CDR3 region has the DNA TGTGCCAGCAGTTACGAGGGGCGCGTAGAGACCCAGTACTTC.

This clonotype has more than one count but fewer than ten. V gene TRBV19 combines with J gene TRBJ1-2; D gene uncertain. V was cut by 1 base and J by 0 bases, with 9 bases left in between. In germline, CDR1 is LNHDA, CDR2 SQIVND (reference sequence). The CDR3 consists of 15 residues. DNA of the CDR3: TGTGCCAGTAGTATAGGACCTACCGCTAACTATGGCTACACCTTC. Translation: CASSIGPTANYGYTF.

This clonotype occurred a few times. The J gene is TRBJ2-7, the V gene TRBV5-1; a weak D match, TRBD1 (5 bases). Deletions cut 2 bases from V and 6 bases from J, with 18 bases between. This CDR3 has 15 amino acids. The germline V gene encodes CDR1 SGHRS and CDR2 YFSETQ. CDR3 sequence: CASSLNSFRGGEQYF. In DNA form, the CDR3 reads TGCGCCAGCAGCTTAAATTCCTTTAGGGGTGGCGAGCAGTACTTC.

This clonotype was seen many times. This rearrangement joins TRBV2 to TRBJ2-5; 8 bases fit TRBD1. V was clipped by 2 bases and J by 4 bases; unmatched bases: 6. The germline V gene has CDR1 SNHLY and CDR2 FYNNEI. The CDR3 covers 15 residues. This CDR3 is CASSESTGAGETQYF. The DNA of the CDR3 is TGTGCCAGCAGTGAATCGACAGGGGCGGGAGAGACCCAGTACTTC.

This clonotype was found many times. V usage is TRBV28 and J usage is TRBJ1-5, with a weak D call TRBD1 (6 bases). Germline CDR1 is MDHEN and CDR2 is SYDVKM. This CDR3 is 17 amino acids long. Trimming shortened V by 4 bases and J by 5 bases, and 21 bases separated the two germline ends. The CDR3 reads CASSSLNRQVVDQPQHF. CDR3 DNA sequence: TGTGCCAGCAGTTCCCTAAATCGACAGGTGGTAGATCAGCCCCAGCATTTT.

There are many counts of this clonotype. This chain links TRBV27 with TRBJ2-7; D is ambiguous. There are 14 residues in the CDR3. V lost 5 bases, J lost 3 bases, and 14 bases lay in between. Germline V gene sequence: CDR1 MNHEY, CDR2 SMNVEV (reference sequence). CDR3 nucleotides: TGTGCCAGCAGTCCCGGGTATGTGAGCTACGAGCAGTACTTC. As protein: CASSPGYVSYEQYF.

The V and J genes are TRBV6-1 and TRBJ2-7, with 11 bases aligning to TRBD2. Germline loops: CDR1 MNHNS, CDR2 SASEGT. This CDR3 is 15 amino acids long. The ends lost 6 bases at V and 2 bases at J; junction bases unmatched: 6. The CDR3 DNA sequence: TGTGCCAGCAGACGTCTAGCGGGAGGCGCCTACGAGCAGTACTTC. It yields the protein CASRRLAGGAYEQYF.

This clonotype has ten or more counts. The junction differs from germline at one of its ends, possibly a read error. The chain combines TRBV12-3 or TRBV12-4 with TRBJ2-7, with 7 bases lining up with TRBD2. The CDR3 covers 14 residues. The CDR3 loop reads CASSLGGSSYEQYF. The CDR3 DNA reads TGTGCCAGCAGCTTAGGCGGGAGCTCCTACGAGCAGTACTTC.

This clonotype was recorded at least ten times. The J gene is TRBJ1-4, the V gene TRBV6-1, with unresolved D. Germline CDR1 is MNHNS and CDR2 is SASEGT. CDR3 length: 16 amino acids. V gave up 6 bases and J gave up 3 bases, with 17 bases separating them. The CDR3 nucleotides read TGTGCCAGCAGCTCGTTCCTGGGCCGGGCTAATGAAAAACTGTTTTTT. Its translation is CASSSFLGRANEKLFF.

The CDR3 nucleotides read TGTGCCAGCGAGACAAGGGACGGGGAGCTGTTTTTT. It encodes CASETRDGELFF. V usage is TRBV12-3 or TRBV12-4 and J usage is TRBJ2-2; D is ambiguous. The V end lost 8 bases, the J end lost 7 bases, and 11 bases lay between the germline ends. The CDR3 is made up of 12 amino acids.

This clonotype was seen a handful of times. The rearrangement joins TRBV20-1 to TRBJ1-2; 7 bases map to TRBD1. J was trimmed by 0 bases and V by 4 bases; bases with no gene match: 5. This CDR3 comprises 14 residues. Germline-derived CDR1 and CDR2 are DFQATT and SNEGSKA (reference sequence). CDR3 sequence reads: CSAITGTANYGYTF. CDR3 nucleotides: TGCAGTGCTATTACTGGGACAGCTAACTATGGCTACACCTTC.

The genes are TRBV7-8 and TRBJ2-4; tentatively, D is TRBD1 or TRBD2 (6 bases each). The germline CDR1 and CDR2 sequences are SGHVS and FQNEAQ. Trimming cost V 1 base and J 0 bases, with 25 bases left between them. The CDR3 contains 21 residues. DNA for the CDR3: TGTGCCAGCAGCTTAGGGGGCTGGCAGGGGCCGCGGGGTCTAGCCAAAAACATTCAGTACTTC. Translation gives CASSLGGWQGPRGLAKNIQYF.

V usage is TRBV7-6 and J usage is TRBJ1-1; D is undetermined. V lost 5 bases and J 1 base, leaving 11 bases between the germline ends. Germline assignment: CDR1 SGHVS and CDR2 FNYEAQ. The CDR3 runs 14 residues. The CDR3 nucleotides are TGTGCCAGCAGCCTTTTAATTGGGAACACTGAAGCTTTCTTT. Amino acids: CASSLLIGNTEAFF.

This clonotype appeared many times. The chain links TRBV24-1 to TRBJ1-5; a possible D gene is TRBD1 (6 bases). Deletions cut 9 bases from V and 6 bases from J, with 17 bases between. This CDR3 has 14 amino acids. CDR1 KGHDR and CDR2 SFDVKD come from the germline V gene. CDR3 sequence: CATSEQGTGQPQHF. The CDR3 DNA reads TGTGCCACCTCAGAACAGGGTACGGGTCAGCCCCAGCATTTT.

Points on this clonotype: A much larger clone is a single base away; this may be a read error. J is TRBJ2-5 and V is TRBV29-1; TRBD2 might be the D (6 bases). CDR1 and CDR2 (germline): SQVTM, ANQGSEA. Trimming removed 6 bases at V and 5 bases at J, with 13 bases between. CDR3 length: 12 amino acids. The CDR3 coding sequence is TGCAGCGTGGTTGCCGCGGGGGAGACCCAGTACTTC. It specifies CSVVAAGETQYF.

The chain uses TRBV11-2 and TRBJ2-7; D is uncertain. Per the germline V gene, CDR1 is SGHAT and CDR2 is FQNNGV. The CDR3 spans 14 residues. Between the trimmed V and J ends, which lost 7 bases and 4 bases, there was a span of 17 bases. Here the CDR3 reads CASTIGSGRYEQYF. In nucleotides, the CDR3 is TGTGCCAGCACTATAGGATCGGGTAGATACGAGCAGTACTTC.

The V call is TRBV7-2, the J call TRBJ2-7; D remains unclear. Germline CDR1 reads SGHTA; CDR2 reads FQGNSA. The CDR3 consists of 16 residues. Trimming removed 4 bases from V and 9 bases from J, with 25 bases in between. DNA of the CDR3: TGTGCCAGCAGCTCGTTTCAGGTGAGAAGAGACGACGTGCAGTACTTC. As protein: CASSSFQVRRDDVQYF.

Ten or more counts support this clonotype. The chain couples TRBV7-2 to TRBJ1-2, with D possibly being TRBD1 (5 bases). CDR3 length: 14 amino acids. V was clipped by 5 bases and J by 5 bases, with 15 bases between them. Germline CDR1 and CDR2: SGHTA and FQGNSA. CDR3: CASSPLGTRYGYTF. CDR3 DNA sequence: TGTGCCAGCAGCCCCTTGGGGACCCGATATGGCTACACCTTC.

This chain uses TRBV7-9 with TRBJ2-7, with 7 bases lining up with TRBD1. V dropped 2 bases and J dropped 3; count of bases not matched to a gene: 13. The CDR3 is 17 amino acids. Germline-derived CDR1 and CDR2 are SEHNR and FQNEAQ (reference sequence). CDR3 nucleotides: TGTGCCAGCAGCTTATGGTCCGGGCAGGGGGTTTACTACGAGCAGTACTTC. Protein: CASSLWSGQGVYYEQYF.

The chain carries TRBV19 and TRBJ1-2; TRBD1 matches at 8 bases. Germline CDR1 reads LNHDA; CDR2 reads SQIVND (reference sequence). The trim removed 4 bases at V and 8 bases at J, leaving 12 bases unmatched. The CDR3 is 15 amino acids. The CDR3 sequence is CASSTPPMTGDGYTF. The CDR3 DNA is TGTGCCAGTAGTACCCCCCCGATGACAGGGGACGGCTACACCTTC.

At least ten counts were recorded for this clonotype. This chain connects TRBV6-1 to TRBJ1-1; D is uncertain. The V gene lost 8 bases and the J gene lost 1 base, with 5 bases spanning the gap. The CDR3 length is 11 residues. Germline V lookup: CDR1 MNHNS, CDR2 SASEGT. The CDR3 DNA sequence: TGTGCCAGCGATACGAACACTGAAGCTTTCTTT. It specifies CASDTNTEAFF.

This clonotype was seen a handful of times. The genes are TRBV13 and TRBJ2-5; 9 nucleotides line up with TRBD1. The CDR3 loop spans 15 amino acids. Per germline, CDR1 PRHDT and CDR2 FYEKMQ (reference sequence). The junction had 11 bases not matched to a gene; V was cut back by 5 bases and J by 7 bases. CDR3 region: CASSTRTGGAGTQYF. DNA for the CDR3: TGTGCCAGCAGCACCAGAACAGGGGGCGCAGGGACCCAGTACTTC.

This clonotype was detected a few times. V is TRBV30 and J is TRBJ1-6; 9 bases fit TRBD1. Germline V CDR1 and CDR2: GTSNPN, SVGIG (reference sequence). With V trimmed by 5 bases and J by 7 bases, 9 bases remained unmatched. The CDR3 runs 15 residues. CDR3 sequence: CAWGYRDRENSPLHF. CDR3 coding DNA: TGTGCCTGGGGATACCGGGACAGGGAAAATTCACCCCTCCACTTT. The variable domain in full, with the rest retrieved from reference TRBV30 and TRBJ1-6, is SQTIHQWPATLVQPVGSPLSLECTVEGTSNPNLYWYRQAAGRGLQLLFYSVGIGQISSEVPQNLSASRPQDRQFILSSKKLLLSDSGFYLCAWGYRDRENSPLHFGNGTRLTVT.